This passage covers 10 T cell receptor beta chains from one sample sequenced in a study of identical twins (dated by TCRdb to the mid-2010s). The library was obtained by 5' RACE. Sequencer: Illumina HiSeq 2000. TCRdb reworked the public reads: Q25 trimming with fastp, MiXCR clone assembly, productive beta chains retained. Here each entry gathers all rows of one CDR3 protein and keeps the most common genes and DNA. Recorded for this sample are hundreds of thousands of distinct CDR3 sequences; 15% to 20% of them occurred a single time. About an eighth of the sample comes from the top ten. These same data were also listed under a study on T cells expressing NK-cell markers.

The specimen sequenced was PBMCs. The receptors derive from a woman under 30 in good health.

This clonotype was seen at least ten times. The V gene is TRBV12-3 or TRBV12-4, the J gene TRBJ1-1; D gene uncertain. The CDR3 extends over 16 amino acids. The V end was cut by 3 bases, the J end by 0 bases, with 14 bases between. The CDR3, as DNA: TGTGCCAGCAGTTTTTACTCGGCCGGAGTGAACACTGAAGCTTTCTTT. Translating it yields CASSFYSAGVNTEAFF.

The rearrangement uses TRBV13 and TRBJ2-7, with 11 bases fitting TRBD2. Germline V gene sequence: CDR1 PRHDT, CDR2 FYEKMQ (reference sequence). With V trimmed by 3 bases and J by 2 bases, 6 bases remained unmatched. This CDR3 has 16 amino acids. The CDR3 loop is CASSFSGTSGTYEQYF. CDR3 nucleotide sequence: TGTGCCAGCAGCTTCTCCGGGACTAGCGGAACCTACGAGCAGTACTTC.

This clonotype was found a few times. The chain uses TRBV14 and TRBJ2-3, with a weak D call TRBD2 (6 bases). V was clipped by 4 bases and J by 6 bases, with 11 bases between them. This CDR3 region has 13 residues. CDR1 is SGHDN and CDR2 is FVKESK in the germline V gene. CDR3 sequence: CASSRTNPDTQYF. CDR3 DNA: TGTGCCAGCAGCCGGACTAACCCGGATACGCAGTATTTT.

This clonotype was counted a single time. V and J are TRBV4-1 and TRBJ2-1, with 7 bases fitting TRBD2. Germline CDR1 MGHRA, CDR2 YSYEKL. CDR3 size: 20 residues. The ends lost 1 base at V and 0 bases at J; junction bases unmatched: 15. The CDR3 coding sequence is TGCGCCAGCAGCCAAGGGGCGCGGGGACTATACACTTTCTCCTACAATGAGCAGTTCTTC. Translation: CASSQGARGLYTFSYNEQFF.

This chain uses TRBV10-2 with TRBJ2-3, with D tentatively TRBD1 (5 bases). This CDR3 comprises 13 residues. V lost 8 bases to trimming and J lost 4 bases, with 13 bases between them. The germline V gene encodes CDR1 WSHSY and CDR2 SAAADI. Written as DNA, the CDR3 is TGCGCCAGCGGGGCAGCTCTTGCAGATACGCAGTATTTT. Its translation: CASGAALADTQYF.

This chain links TRBV20-1 with TRBJ2-5; a possible D gene is TRBD2 (5 bases). The CDR3 has 13 amino acids. Germline V gene sequence: CDR1 DFQATT, CDR2 SNEGSKA (reference sequence). Trimming removed 5 bases at V and 5 bases at J, with 15 bases between. The CDR3: CSARLLDWETQYF. The CDR3 nucleotides read TGCAGTGCTCGTCTACTAGACTGGGAGACCCAGTACTTC.

This clonotype has only a few counts. The chain recombines TRBV6-2 or TRBV6-3 with TRBJ2-1; the D is unclear. Trimming took 7 bases from V and 8 from J, leaving 21 bases between them. The CDR3 is 15 residues long. CDR1 is MNHEY and CDR2 is SVGEGT in the germline V gene. Here the CDR3 DNA reads TGTGCCAGCAACCCACTCAAACCGATGGGCGATGAGCAGTTCTTC. Protein: CASNPLKPMGDEQFF.

The CDR3 is CASSLEGGSRGKTQYF. The CDR3 DNA sequence: TGTGCCAGCAGCCTCGAAGGAGGGAGTAGGGGAAAGACCCAGTACTTC. This sequence joins TRBV3-1 and TRBJ2-5; maybe TRBD2 (6 bases). The CDR3 is 16 residues long. Per the germline V gene, CDR1 is LGHDT and CDR2 is YNNKEL (reference sequence). Trimming stripped 4 bases from V and 6 bases from J, with 21 bases between.

The V call is TRBV20-1, the J call TRBJ2-7, with TRBD2 identical over 12 bases. The CDR3 is made up of 15 amino acids. The junction had 6 bases not matched to a gene; V was cut back by 3 bases and J by 3 bases. CDR1 is DFQATT, CDR2 SNEGSKA, per germline (reference sequence). DNA for the CDR3: TGCAGTGCTAGGTTTGCTAGCGGGGGGGGCTACGAGCAGTACTTC. Amino acid sequence: CSARFASGGGYEQYF.

The V call is TRBV2, the J call TRBJ2-7; TRBD2 aligns across 9 bases. CDR1 is SNHLY and CDR2 is FYNNEI in the germline V gene. V lost 5 bases to trimming and J lost 2 bases; unmatched junction nucleotides: 16. This CDR3 has 18 amino acids. CDR3 loop: CASSPSGGRPQITYEQYF. As DNA, the CDR3 is TGTGCCAGCAGTCCCAGCGGGGGGCGACCTCAAATTACCTACGAGCAGTACTTC.